The rows below give T cell receptor beta chains drawn from one sample of a study of cytomegalovirus exposure and HLA in healthy donors. The repertoire was sequenced with immunoSEQ multiplex PCR; TCRdb's copy has only in-frame clones and lacks some. The table has 180,000 or so clones, approximately 72% seen once. Sequenced: PBMCs. The receptor set was obtained from a human donor in good health. Both conserved end residues are part of each CDR3. Each record gives: D gene, J gene, clone size, V gene, CDR3 length, CDR3 DNA, CDR3 protein. The D gene is left open where the match is weak. Not every row has a clone size; where given, it reads once, few, many or a size class.

d_gene: -; j_gene: TRBJ2-7; abundance: few; v_gene: TRBV7-9; len: 16; CDR3nt: TGTGCCAGCAGCTCCAAAGGGGGGGGGTATTTCTACGAGCAGTACTTC; CDR3aa: CASSSKGGGYFYEQYF
d_gene: TRBD2; j_gene: TRBJ2-7; abundance: -; v_gene: TRBV2; len: 13; CDR3nt: TGTGCCAGCATTTTAGCGGGGGGGAGAGAGCAGTACTTC; CDR3aa: CASILAGGREQYF
d_gene: -; j_gene: TRBJ1-1; abundance: -; v_gene: TRBV6-6; len: 12; CDR3nt: TGTGCCAGCAGTTCCGGGGGGGAGGAAGCTTTCTTT; CDR3aa: CASSSGGEEAFF
d_gene: TRBD1; j_gene: TRBJ1-1; abundance: many; v_gene: TRBV6-5; len: 13; CDR3nt: TGTGCCATCTCAGCGGGACAGGGTCTTGAAGCTTTCTTT; CDR3aa: CAISAGQGLEAFF
d_gene: -; j_gene: TRBJ1-4; abundance: -; v_gene: TRBV27; len: 14; CDR3nt: TGTGCCAGCAGTTTATGGACGGGAGGGGAAAAACTGTTTTTT; CDR3aa: CASSLWTGGEKLFF
d_gene: TRBD1; j_gene: TRBJ1-2; abundance: -; v_gene: TRBV5-3; len: 16; CDR3nt: TGTGCCAGAAGCTTGGAAGGAGACAGGGGCTTAGATGGCTACACCTTC; CDR3aa: CARSLEGDRGLDGYTF
d_gene: -; j_gene: TRBJ1-6; abundance: -; v_gene: TRBV30; len: 15; CDR3nt: TGTGCCTGGAAGTGGGGCACAACAAATAATTCACCCCTCCACTTT; CDR3aa: CAWKWGTTNNSPLHF
d_gene: -; j_gene: TRBJ1-2; abundance: -; v_gene: TRBV6-6; len: 14; CDR3nt: TGTGCCAGCAGTTACTCGAGTGGGAGGTATGGCTACACCTTC; CDR3aa: CASSYSSGRYGYTF
d_gene: -; j_gene: TRBJ1-6; abundance: -; v_gene: TRBV2; len: 16; CDR3nt: TGTGCCAGCGATACCGGCGGGGCCAGTAATAATTCACCCCTCCACTTT; CDR3aa: CASDTGGASNNSPLHF
d_gene: TRBD1; j_gene: TRBJ1-6; abundance: -; v_gene: TRBV6-1; len: 14; CDR3nt: TGTGCCAGCAGTGAAGCGCGCAGGGGGGCACCCCTCCACTTT; CDR3aa: CASSEARRGAPLHF
d_gene: TRBD2; j_gene: TRBJ2-1; abundance: -; v_gene: TRBV2; len: 14; CDR3nt: TGTGCCAGCAAGCCGGCTAGCGGGGCGAATGAGCAGTTCTTC; CDR3aa: CASKPASGANEQFF
d_gene: -; j_gene: TRBJ1-3; abundance: -; v_gene: TRBV6-6; len: 15; CDR3nt: TGTGCCAGCAGCTATAAACAGAGCTCTGGAAACACCATATATTTT; CDR3aa: CASSYKQSSGNTIYF
d_gene: -; j_gene: TRBJ1-1; abundance: few; v_gene: TRBV2; len: 14; CDR3nt: TGTGCCAGCAGGGGGACATTTTGGGGCACTGAAGCTTTCTTT; CDR3aa: CASRGTFWGTEAFF
d_gene: -; j_gene: TRBJ2-5; abundance: -; v_gene: TRBV23-1; len: 16; CDR3nt: TGCGCCAGCAGTCAATCGATAGTCCAAGCCCAAGAGACCCAGTACTTC; CDR3aa: CASSQSIVQAQETQYF
d_gene: TRBD1; j_gene: TRBJ2-1; abundance: -; v_gene: TRBV4-1; len: 16; CDR3nt: TGCGCCAGCAGCCACACGTTCCGGGACAGGACGTCTGAGCAGTTCTTC; CDR3aa: CASSHTFRDRTSEQFF
d_gene: -; j_gene: TRBJ1-5; abundance: few; v_gene: TRBV21-1; len: 16; CDR3nt: TGTGCCAGCAGCCTACACCGGACAGGGCCCGATCAGCCCCAGCATTTT; CDR3aa: CASSLHRTGPDQPQHF
d_gene: -; j_gene: TRBJ2-5; abundance: -; v_gene: TRBV19; len: 13; CDR3nt: TGTGCCAGTAGCCGAGCAGGGTCAGAGACCCAGTACTTC; CDR3aa: CASSRAGSETQYF
d_gene: TRBD1; j_gene: TRBJ1-5; abundance: -; v_gene: TRBV19; len: 15; CDR3nt: TGTGCCAGTACCGACACAGGGGTCCTCAATCAGCCCCAGCATTTT; CDR3aa: CASTDTGVLNQPQHF
d_gene: TRBD1; j_gene: TRBJ1-2; abundance: -; v_gene: TRBV19; len: 15; CDR3nt: TGTGCCAGTAGTATAGATCTTGGGCAAGGGGGCCGCTACACCTTC; CDR3aa: CASSIDLGQGGRYTF
d_gene: -; j_gene: TRBJ2-7; abundance: -; v_gene: TRBV18; len: 14; CDR3nt: TGTGCCAGCTCACCCAGGGACAACTCCTACGAGCAGTACTTC; CDR3aa: CASSPRDNSYEQYF
d_gene: -; j_gene: TRBJ2-7; abundance: -; v_gene: TRBV2; len: 13; CDR3nt: TGTGCCAGCAGTGCAGGGGCCCCCTACGAGCAGTACTTC; CDR3aa: CASSAGAPYEQYF
d_gene: -; j_gene: TRBJ2-7; abundance: -; v_gene: TRBV30; len: 14; CDR3nt: TGTGCCTGGACTCCAATGGGGGGTCTATACGAGCAGTACTTC; CDR3aa: CAWTPMGGLYEQYF
d_gene: -; j_gene: TRBJ2-5; abundance: -; v_gene: TRBV18; len: 12; CDR3nt: TGTGCCAGCTCACCCTCCCAAGAGACCCAGTACTTC; CDR3aa: CASSPSQETQYF
d_gene: TRBD2; j_gene: TRBJ2-7; abundance: -; v_gene: TRBV7-2; len: 16; CDR3nt: TGTGCCAGCAGCCCACAGCGGGGGCCCACCACCTACGAGCAGTACTTC; CDR3aa: CASSPQRGPTTYEQYF
d_gene: TRBD1; j_gene: TRBJ1-6; abundance: -; v_gene: TRBV19; len: 16; CDR3nt: TGTGCCAGCGAGTTGGGGACAGGGGGAGTTAATTCACCCCTCCACTTT; CDR3aa: CASELGTGGVNSPLHF
d_gene: TRBD2; j_gene: TRBJ2-4; abundance: -; v_gene: TRBV23-1; len: 17; CDR3nt: TGCGCCAGCAGTCAATGGAGCGGGGGGCGAGCCAAAAACACTCAGTACTTC; CDR3aa: CASSQWSGGRAKNTQYF
d_gene: TRBD1; j_gene: TRBJ2-2; abundance: -; v_gene: TRBV2; len: 16; CDR3nt: TGTGCCAGCAGTGAAGGTGCCACAGGGGCCACCGGGGAGCTGTTTTTT; CDR3aa: CASSEGATGATGELFF
d_gene: TRBD1; j_gene: TRBJ1-1; abundance: -; v_gene: TRBV30; len: 12; CDR3nt: TGTGCCTACGACAGGGGGGCCACTGAAGCTTTCTTT; CDR3aa: CAYDRGATEAFF
d_gene: TRBD1; j_gene: TRBJ2-7; abundance: -; v_gene: TRBV4-3; len: 14; CDR3nt: TGCGCCAGCAGCCACGGACAGGGCTCCTACGAGCAGTACTTC; CDR3aa: CASSHGQGSYEQYF
d_gene: TRBD1; j_gene: TRBJ1-1; abundance: -; v_gene: TRBV6-5; len: 14; CDR3nt: TGTGCCAGCAGTTACTCTAAGGGGGCGCCTGAAGCTTTCTTT; CDR3aa: CASSYSKGAPEAFF
d_gene: -; j_gene: TRBJ2-3; abundance: once; v_gene: TRBV13; len: 15; CDR3nt: TGTGCCAGCAGCTTTGAGGGGGGGTCCACAGATACGCAGTATTTT; CDR3aa: CASSFEGGSTDTQYF
d_gene: -; j_gene: TRBJ2-7; abundance: -; v_gene: TRBV29-1; len: 11; CDR3nt: TGCAGCGTTGGGCAGAACTACGAGCAGTACTTC; CDR3aa: CSVGQNYEQYF
d_gene: -; j_gene: TRBJ2-7; abundance: -; v_gene: TRBV7-9; len: 12; CDR3nt: TGTGCCAGCAGCGCGACAGGTTACGAGCAGTACTTC; CDR3aa: CASSATGYEQYF
d_gene: TRBD1; j_gene: TRBJ2-7; abundance: -; v_gene: TRBV7-8; len: 18; CDR3nt: TGTGCCAGCAGCCTCCCCGGGGCGTCGGGGACAGGATTCTACGAGCAGTACTTC; CDR3aa: CASSLPGASGTGFYEQYF
d_gene: TRBD1; j_gene: TRBJ1-1; abundance: -; v_gene: TRBV10-3; len: 12; CDR3nt: TGTGCCATCAGTGGGGACAGGGAAGAAGCTTTCTTT; CDR3aa: CAISGDREEAFF
d_gene: TRBD1; j_gene: TRBJ2-7; abundance: -; v_gene: TRBV5-8; len: 16; CDR3nt: TGTGCCAGCAGCTTGGCCTATGGGACAGGGGCCTACGAGCAGTACTTC; CDR3aa: CASSLAYGTGAYEQYF
d_gene: TRBD1; j_gene: TRBJ2-5; abundance: -; v_gene: TRBV7-3; len: 16; CDR3nt: TGTGCCAGCAGCCCCATGACCGACAGGGGCCGAGAGACCCAGTACTTC; CDR3aa: CASSPMTDRGRETQYF
d_gene: TRBD1; j_gene: TRBJ2-7; abundance: -; v_gene: TRBV19; len: 14; CDR3nt: TGTGCCAGTAGTAGTGAGGGACAGTACTACGAGCAGTACTTC; CDR3aa: CASSSEGQYYEQYF
d_gene: -; j_gene: TRBJ2-7; abundance: -; v_gene: TRBV19; len: 15; CDR3nt: TGTGCCAGTAGTATTCGGGATACAGGGCCCTACGAGCAGTACTTC; CDR3aa: CASSIRDTGPYEQYF
d_gene: -; j_gene: TRBJ2-7; abundance: few; v_gene: TRBV25-1; len: 15; CDR3nt: TGTGCCAGCACCCCTTCGACAGGGAGGCTCTACGAGCAGTACTTC; CDR3aa: CASTPSTGRLYEQYF
d_gene: -; j_gene: TRBJ1-5; abundance: -; v_gene: TRBV19; len: 18; CDR3nt: TGTGCCAGTAGTATCACATCTAATCTCGGTGGAGTTAATCAGCCCCAGCATTTT; CDR3aa: CASSITSNLGGVNQPQHF